Reported below is one T cell receptor (beta chain). The treatment is: around 19 received Ad26.COV2.S at low or high dose, single or two shots; about five received placebo; per-sample allocation not given. Samples analyzed were those drawn on day 63 after the first vaccine or placebo injection. Aged 18-55 years, donor was enrolled in Boston in 2020. This specimen comes from a study of Ad26.COV2.S vaccination and SARS-CoV-2 variants. Generated by immunoSEQ multiplex PCR, the TCRdb table keeps only in-frame clones and is missing some. In the table there are under 550,000 clones, 70% to 90% of which are singletons. V was shortened by 1 base and J by 2 bases, with 12 bases between the two germline ends. The CDR3 consists of 17 residues. The germline gives CDR1 MGHRA, CDR2 YSYEKL.

The receptor was derived from a person aged 18-65 years who received the Ad26.COV2.S COVID-19 vaccine or a placebo. This chain joins TRBV4-1 and TRBJ2-6; D assignment may be TRBD1 or TRBD2 (6 bases each). The input for sequencing was peripheral blood, taken in a trial of Ad26.COV2.S vaccine versus placebo. The CDR3 DNA sequence: TGCGCCAGCAGCCAAGGCCACGGGGGCGCTGGGGCCAACGTCCTGACTTTC. It is translated as CASSQGHGGAGANVLTF.